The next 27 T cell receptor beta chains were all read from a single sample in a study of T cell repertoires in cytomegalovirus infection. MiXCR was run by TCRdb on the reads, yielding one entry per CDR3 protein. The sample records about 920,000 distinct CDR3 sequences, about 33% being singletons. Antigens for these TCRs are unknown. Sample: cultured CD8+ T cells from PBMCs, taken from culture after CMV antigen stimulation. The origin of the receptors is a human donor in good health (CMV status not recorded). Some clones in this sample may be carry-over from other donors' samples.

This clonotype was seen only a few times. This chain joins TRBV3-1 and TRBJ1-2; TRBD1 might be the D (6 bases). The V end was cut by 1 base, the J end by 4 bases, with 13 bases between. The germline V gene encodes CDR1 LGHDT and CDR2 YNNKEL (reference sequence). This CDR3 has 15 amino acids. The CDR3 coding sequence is TGTGCCAGCAGCCAAGCCGGACAGTTCGCCTATGGCTACACCTTC. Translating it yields CASSQAGQFAYGYTF. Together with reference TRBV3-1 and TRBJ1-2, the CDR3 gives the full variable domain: DTAVSQTPKYLVTQMGNDKSIKCEQNLGHDTMYWYKQDSKKFLKIMFSYNNKELIINETVPNRFSPKSPDKAHLNLHINSLELGDSAVYFCASSQAGQFAYGYTFGSGTRLTVV.

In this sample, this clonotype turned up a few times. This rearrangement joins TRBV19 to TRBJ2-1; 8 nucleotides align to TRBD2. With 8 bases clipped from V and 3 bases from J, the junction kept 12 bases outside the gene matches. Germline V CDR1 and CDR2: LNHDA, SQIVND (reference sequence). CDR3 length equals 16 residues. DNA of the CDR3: TGTGCCAGTGGGTTTAGCGGGGCCTTCATCTACAATGAGCAGTTCTTC. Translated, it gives CASGFSGAFIYNEQFF.

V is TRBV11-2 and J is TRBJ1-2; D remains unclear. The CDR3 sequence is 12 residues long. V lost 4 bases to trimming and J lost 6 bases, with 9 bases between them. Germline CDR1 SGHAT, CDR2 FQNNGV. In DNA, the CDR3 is TGTGCCAGCAGCTCCCCTAGTAATGGCTACACCTTC. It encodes CASSSPSNGYTF.

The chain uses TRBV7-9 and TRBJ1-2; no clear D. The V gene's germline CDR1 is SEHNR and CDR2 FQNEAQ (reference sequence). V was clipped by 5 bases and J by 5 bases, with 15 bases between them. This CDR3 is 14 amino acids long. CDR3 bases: TGTGCCAGCAGCCTGTTAGGCTCACTTTATGGCTACACCTTC. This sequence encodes CASSLLGSLYGYTF.

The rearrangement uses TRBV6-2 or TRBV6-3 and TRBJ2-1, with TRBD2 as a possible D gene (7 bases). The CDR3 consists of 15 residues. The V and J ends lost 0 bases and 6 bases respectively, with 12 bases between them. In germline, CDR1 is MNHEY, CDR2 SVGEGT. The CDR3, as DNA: TGTGCCAGCAGTTACTCCGGGGGAGGGGGCAATGAGCAGTTCTTC. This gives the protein CASSYSGGGGNEQFF.

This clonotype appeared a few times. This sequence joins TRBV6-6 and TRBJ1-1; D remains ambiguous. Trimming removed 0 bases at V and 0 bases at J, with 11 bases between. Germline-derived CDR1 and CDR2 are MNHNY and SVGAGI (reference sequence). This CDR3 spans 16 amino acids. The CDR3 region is CASSYSLGPMNTEAFF. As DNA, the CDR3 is TGTGCCAGCAGTTACTCATTAGGGCCGATGAACACTGAAGCTTTCTTT.

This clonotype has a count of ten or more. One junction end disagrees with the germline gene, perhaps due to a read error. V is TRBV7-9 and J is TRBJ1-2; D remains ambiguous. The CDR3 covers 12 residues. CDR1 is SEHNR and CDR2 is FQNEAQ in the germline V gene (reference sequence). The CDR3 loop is CASSLGRDGYTF. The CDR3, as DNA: TGTGCCAGCAGTTTAGGTCGGGATGGCTACACCTTC.

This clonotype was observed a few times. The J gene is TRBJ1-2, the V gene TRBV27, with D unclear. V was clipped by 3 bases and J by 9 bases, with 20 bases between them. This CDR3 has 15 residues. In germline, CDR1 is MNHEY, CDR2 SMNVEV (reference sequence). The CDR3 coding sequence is TGTGCCAGCAGTTTTACAGCGTCCTCTGGGTATAGCTACACCTTC. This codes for CASSFTASSGYSYTF.

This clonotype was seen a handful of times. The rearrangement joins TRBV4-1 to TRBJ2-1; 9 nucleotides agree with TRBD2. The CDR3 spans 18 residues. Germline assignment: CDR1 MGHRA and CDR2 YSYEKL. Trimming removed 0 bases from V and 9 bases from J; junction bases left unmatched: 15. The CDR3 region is CASSQEMRVGGGDGEQFF. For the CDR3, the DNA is TGCGCCAGCAGCCAAGAAATGAGGGTGGGCGGGGGGGATGGTGAGCAGTTCTTC.

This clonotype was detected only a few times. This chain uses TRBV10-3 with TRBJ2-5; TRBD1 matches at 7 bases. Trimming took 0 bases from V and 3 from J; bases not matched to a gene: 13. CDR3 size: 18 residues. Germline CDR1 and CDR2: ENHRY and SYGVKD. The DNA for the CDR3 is TGTGCCATCAGTGAGTCGAAAATGGCGACAGGGACCGAAGAGACCCAGTACTTC. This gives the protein CAISESKMATGTEETQYF.

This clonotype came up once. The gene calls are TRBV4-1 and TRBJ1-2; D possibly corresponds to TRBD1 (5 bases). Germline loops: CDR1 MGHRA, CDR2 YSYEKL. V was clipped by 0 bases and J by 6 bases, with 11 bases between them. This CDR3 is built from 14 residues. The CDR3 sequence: CASSQEPGIDGYTF. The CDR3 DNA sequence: TGCGCCAGCAGCCAAGAACCAGGGATCGATGGCTACACCTTC.

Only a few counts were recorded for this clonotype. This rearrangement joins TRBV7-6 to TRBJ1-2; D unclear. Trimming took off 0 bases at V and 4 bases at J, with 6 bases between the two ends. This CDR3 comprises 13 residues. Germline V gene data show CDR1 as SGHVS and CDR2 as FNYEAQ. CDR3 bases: TGTGCCAGCAGCTTAGCAGAATTCTATGGCTACACCTTC. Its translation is CASSLAEFYGYTF. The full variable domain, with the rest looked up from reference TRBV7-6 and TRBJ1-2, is GAGVSQSPRYKVTKRGQDVALRCDPISGHVSLYWYRQALGQGPEFLTYFNYEAQQDKSGLPNDRFSAERPEGSISTLTIQRTEQRDSAMYRCASSLAEFYGYTFGSGTRLTVV.

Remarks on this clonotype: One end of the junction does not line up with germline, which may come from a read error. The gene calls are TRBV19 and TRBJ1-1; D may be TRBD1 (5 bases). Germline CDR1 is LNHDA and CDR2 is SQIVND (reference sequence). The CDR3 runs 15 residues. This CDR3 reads CTSSRGLGVATEAFF. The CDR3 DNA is TGTACCAGTAGTAGGGGCCTGGGCGTGGCCACTGAAGCTTTCTTT.

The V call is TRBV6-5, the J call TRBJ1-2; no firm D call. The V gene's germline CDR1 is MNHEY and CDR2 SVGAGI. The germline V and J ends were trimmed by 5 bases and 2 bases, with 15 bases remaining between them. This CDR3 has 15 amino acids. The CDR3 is CASSPAGYANYGYTF. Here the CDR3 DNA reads TGTGCCAGCAGTCCCGCAGGATACGCCAACTATGGCTACACCTTC.

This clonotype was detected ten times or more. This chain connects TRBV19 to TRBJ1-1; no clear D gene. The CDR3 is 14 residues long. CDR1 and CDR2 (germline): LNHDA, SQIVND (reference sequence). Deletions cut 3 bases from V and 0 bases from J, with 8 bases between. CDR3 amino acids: CASSIGLMNTEAFF. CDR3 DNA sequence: TGTGCCAGTAGTATCGGGCTTATGAACACTGAAGCTTTCTTT.

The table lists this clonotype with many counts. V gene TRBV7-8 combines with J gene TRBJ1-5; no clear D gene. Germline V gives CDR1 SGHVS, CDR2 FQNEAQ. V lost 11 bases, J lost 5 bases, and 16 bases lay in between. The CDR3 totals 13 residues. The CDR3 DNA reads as TGTGCCCCCCTAGGGCAACCCCATCAGCCCCAGCATTTT. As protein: CAPLGQPHQPQHF.

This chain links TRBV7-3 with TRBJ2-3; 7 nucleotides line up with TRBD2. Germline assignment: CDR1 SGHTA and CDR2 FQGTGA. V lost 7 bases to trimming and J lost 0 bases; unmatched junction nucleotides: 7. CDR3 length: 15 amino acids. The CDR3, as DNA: TGTGCCAGCACCACTTCCGGGGGGAGCACAGATACGCAGTATTTT. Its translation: CASTTSGGSTDTQYF.

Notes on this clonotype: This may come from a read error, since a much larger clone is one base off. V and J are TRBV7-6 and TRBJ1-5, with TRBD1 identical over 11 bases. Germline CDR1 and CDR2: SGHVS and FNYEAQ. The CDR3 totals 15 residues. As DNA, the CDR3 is TGTGTCAGCAGCCCCGGACAGGGGGCTTCTCAGCCCCAGCATTTT. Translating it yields CVSSPGQGASQPQHF.

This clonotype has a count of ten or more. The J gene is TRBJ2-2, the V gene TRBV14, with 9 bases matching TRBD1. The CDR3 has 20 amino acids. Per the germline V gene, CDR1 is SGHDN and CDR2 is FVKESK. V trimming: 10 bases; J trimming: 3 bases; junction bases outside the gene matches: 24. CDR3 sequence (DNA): TGTGCCACCAAAGATAATTTCGGACAGGGGAACTGGGACTACACCGGGGAGCTGTTTTTT. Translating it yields CATKDNFGQGNWDYTGELFF. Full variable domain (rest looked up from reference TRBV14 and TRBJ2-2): EAGVTQFPSHSVIEKGQTVTLRCDPISGHDNLYWYRRVMGKEIKFLLHFVKESKQDESGMPNNRFLAERTGGTYSTLKVQPAELEDSGVYFCATKDNFGQGNWDYTGELFFGEGSRLTVL.

CDR3 sequence (DNA): TGTGCCAGCAGCCCGCGGACGACAACAAGCTCCTACAATGAGCAGTTCTTC. Its protein is CASSPRTTTSSYNEQFF. This chain connects TRBV14 to TRBJ2-1; D not resolved. V was shortened by 4 bases and J by 0 bases, with 16 bases between the two germline ends. The CDR3 sequence is 17 residues long. The germline CDR1 and CDR2 sequences are SGHDN and FVKESK.

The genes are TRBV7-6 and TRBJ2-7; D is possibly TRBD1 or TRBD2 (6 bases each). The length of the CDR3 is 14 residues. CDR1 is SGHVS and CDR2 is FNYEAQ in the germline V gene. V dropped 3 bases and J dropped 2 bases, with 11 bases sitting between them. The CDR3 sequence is CASSFGGTPYEQYF. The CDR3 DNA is TGTGCCAGCAGCTTCGGAGGGACACCCTACGAGCAGTACTTC.

The CDR3 DNA follows: TGTGCCAGCAGCTTGGTCCGCAGGTTGGACACTGAAGCTTTCTTT. It yields the protein CASSLVRRLDTEAFF. The chain has TRBV5-6 and TRBJ1-1; D gene unclear. Trimming shortened V by 0 bases and J by 3 bases, and 12 bases separated the two germline ends. The CDR3 runs to 15 residues. Germline values: CDR1 SGHDT, CDR2 YYEEEE.

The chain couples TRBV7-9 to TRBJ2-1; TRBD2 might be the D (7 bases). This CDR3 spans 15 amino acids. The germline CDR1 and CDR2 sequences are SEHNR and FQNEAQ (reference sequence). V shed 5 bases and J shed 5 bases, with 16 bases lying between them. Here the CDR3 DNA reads TGTGCCAGCAGCGCGGAGGGGGGGCGCAACAATGAGCAGTTCTTC. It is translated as CASSAEGGRNNEQFF.

The CDR3 reads CAISDPGAGDEQYF. The CDR3 coding sequence is TGTGCCATCAGTGACCCAGGGGCGGGGGACGAGCAGTACTTC. The chain employs TRBV10-3 and TRBJ2-7, with D perhaps matching TRBD2 (7 bases). The CDR3 runs to 14 residues. Germline assignment: CDR1 ENHRY and CDR2 SYGVKD. V was shortened by 3 bases and J by 5 bases, with 14 bases between the two germline ends.

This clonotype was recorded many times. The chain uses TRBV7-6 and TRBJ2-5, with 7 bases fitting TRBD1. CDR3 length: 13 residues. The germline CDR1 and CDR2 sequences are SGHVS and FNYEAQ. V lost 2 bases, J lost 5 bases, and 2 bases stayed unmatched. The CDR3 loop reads CASSLFRGETQYF. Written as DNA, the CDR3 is TGTGCCAGCAGCTTATTCAGGGGGGAGACCCAGTACTTC.

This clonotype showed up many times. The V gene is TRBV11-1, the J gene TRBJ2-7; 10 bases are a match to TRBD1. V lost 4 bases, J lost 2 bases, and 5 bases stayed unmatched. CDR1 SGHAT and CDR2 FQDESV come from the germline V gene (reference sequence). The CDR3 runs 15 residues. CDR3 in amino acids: CASSSRDRGPYEQYF. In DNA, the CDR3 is TGTGCCAGCAGCTCCCGGGACAGGGGACCCTACGAGCAGTACTTC. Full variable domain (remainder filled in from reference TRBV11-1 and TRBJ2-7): EAEVAQSPRYKITEKSQAVAFWCDPISGHATLYWYRQILGQGPELLVQFQDESVVDDSQLPKDRFSAERLKGVDSTLKIQPAELGDSAMYLCASSSRDRGPYEQYFGPGTRLTVT.

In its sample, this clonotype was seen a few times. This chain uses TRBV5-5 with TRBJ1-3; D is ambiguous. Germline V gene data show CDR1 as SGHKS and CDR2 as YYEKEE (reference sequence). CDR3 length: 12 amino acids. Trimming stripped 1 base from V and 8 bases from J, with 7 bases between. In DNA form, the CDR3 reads TGTGCCAGCAGCTTGCTTCTAGACACCATATATTTT. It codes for CASSLLLDTIYF.